The present TCR beta chain was sequenced within a study of beta chain features in type 1 diabetes. The CDR3 is 14 amino acids. Germline CDR1 SGHRS, CDR2 YFSETQ. To note about this clone: Its antigen remains unknown.

Notes on the study in general: Whether TCRB rearrangement is influenced by HLA type was left unresolved in this analysis. When VDJ junctions were examined, type 1 diabetes patients showed fewer insertions and more deletions.

Expressed TCRB transcripts got sequenced, as all isolated RNA was reverse transcribed. Clones were sequenced by immunoSEQ multiplex PCR, and TCRdb holds only the in-frame ones, with some missing. The sample records over 150,000 clones, 13% being singletons. Heparinised blood was drawn once per donor, averaging about 100 mL. All of the sorted populations showed purity greater than 95%. The chain joins TRBV5-1 to TRBJ2-7; TRBD2 is a possible D gene (6 bases). The J call may not be correct, given that the DNA end is closer to TRBJ2-1. The source material was central memory CD4+ T cells from blood. The sequence came from a woman younger than 35 in good health. CDR3 in amino acids: CASSLDGSSNEQFF. CDR3 DNA: TGCGCCAGCAGCTTGGACGGGAGCTCCAATGAGCAGTTCTTC.